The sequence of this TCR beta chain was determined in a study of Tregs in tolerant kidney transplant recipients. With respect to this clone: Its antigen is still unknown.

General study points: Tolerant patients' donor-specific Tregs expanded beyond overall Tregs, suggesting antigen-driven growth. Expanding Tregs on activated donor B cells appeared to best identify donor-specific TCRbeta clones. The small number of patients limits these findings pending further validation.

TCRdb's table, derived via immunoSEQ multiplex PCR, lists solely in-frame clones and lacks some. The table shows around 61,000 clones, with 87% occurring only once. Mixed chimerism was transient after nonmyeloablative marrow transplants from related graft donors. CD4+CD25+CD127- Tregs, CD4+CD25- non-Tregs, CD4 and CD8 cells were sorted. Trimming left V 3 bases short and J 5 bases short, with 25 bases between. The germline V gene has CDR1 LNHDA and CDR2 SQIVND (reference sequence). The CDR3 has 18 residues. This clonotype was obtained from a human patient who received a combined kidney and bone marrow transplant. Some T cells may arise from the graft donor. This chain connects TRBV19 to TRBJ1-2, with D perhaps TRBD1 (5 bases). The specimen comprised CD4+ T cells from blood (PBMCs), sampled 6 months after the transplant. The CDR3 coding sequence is TGTGCCAGTAGTATTCTTGGGGGGAGGGGTGGAGAGCGGTATGGCTACACCTTC. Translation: CASSILGGRGGERYGYTF. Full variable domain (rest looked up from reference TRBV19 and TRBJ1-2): DGGITQSPKYLFRKEGQNVTLSCEQNLNHDAMYWYRQDPGQGLRLIYYSQIVNDFQKGDIAEGYSVSREKKESFPLTVTSAQKNPTAFYLCASSILGGRGGERYGYTFGSGTRLTVV.